The rows below give T cell receptor beta chains drawn from one sample of a study of T cells in Graves' hyperthyroidism and ophthalmopathy. MiXCR was run by TCRdb on the multiplex PCR reads, yielding one entry per CDR3 protein. The repertoire holds fewer than 400,000 distinct CDR3 sequences, with around an eighth as singletons. Sequencing input: blood. These receptors were obtained from a man aged 50 or older with Graves' ophthalmopathy. Both conserved end residues are part of each CDR3. The D gene is left open where the match is weak. Clone size is shown for a subset of rows, as once, few, many or a class of expanded clone.

>many|.|TRBJ2-1|TRBV9
TGTGCCAGCAGCGTAGGAAGCTATGAGCAGTTCTTC
CASSVGSYEQFF
>.|TRBD2|TRBJ2-7|TRBV12-3/TRBV12-4
TGTGCCAGCAGTTCTACTAGCGGCGACCCCTACGAGCAGTACTTC
CASSSTSGDPYEQYF
>few|.|TRBJ1-2|TRBV30
TGTGCCTGGGTCCATAATGGGGATCTTATCACCTTC
CAWVHNGDLITF
>few|.|TRBJ2-5|TRBV30
TGTGCCTGGAGTTTAGGGCTCTCTGGAGAGACCCAGTACTTC
CAWSLGLSGETQYF
>many|.|TRBJ2-3|TRBV11-2
TGTGCCAGCAGCTCGGGGCTACGAGGCGCAAGCACAGATACGCAGTATTTT
CASSSGLRGASTDTQYF
>many|.|TRBJ2-7|TRBV2
TGTGCCAGCAGTCTCCCTTGGAGACAGAGCTCCTACGAGCAGTACTTC
CASSLPWRQSSYEQYF
>many|.|TRBJ2-1|TRBV7-3
TGTGCCAGCAGCTTAACGATAGGCCAGTTCCATGAGCAGTTCTTC
CASSLTIGQFHEQFF
>many|TRBD2|TRBJ2-2|TRBV30
TGTGCCTGGCGAGGAAGCGGGAGGGGTACCGGGGAGCTGTTTTTT
CAWRGSGRGTGELFF
>many|.|TRBJ2-4|TRBV2
TGTGCCAGCAGTGAATTGGGTGTCGGGGCCAAAAACATTCAGTACTTC
CASSELGVGAKNIQYF
>many|.|TRBJ1-5|TRBV5-5
TGTGCCAGCAGTATTGATGGATCGCGGGCTCAGCCCCAGCATTTT
CASSIDGSRAQPQHF
>many|.|TRBJ1-2|TRBV12-3/TRBV12-4
TGTGCCAGCAGTTTTTCGGGTGTGGATGGCTACACCTTC
CASSFSGVDGYTF
>few|.|TRBJ1-5|TRBV27
TGTGCCAGCAGTTTCAACAATCAGCCCCAGCATTTT
CASSFNNQPQHF
>.|TRBD2|TRBJ2-7|TRBV5-1
TGCGCCAGCAGCTTGACTAGCGGGATTTTTAGCGAGCAGTACTTC
CASSLTSGIFSEQYF
>many|TRBD2|TRBJ2-1|TRBV30
TGTGCCTGGAGTGTAGGTGGGCCTAGCGGGAATCAGCAGTTCTTC
CAWSVGGPSGNQQFF
>few|TRBD2|TRBJ2-1|TRBV6-1
TGTGCCAGCAGTGTAGAAGTAGGGAGGGCCGGGAATGAGCAGTTCTTC
CASSVEVGRAGNEQFF
>many|.|TRBJ2-3|TRBV28
TGTGCCAGCAACTCATTGGGGATAGCGGCTAGCACAGATACGCAGTATTTT
CASNSLGIAASTDTQYF
>many|.|TRBJ1-1|TRBV15
TGTGCCACCAGCAGGGAACAGGGCTCGAACACTGAAGCTTTCTTT
CATSREQGSNTEAFF
>many|.|TRBJ1-2|TRBV3-1
TGTGCCAGCAGCCAAGGAGGGACAAGACACTATGGCTACACCTTC
CASSQGGTRHYGYTF
>many|.|TRBJ2-7|TRBV2
TGTGCCATTGATACAGGGAGCTCCTACGAGCAGTACTTC
CAIDTGSSYEQYF
>many|TRBD1|TRBJ1-4|TRBV7-9
TGTGCCAGCAGCCCCGCCGGGACAGTTACTAATGAAAAACTGTTTTTT
CASSPAGTVTNEKLFF
>.|.|TRBJ1-3|TRBV9
TGTGCCAGCAGCTACAACTCTGGGCAAGGAAACACCATATATTTT
CASSYNSGQGNTIYF
>.|.|TRBJ2-5|TRBV28
TGTGCCAGCAGTTTCGGGGGCCGGGAGGCCCAGTACTTC
CASSFGGREAQYF
>many|.|TRBJ1-1|TRBV10-3
TGTGCCATCAGCACGCCGGGACGGATAAACACTGAAGCTTTCTTT
CAISTPGRINTEAFF
>.|.|TRBJ2-1|TRBV5-5
TGTGCCAGCAGCTTGGGACAGGCCTCCTACAATGAGCAGTTCTTC
CASSLGQASYNEQFF
>few|TRBD1|TRBJ2-1|TRBV24-1
TGTGCCACCTCAGACAGGGGGCGTTTGGCGGGAAGGATGGGTGAGCAGTTCTTC
CATSDRGRLAGRMGEQFF
>few|.|TRBJ2-1|TRBV24-1
TGTGCCACCAGCGTTTCCGGGGACAATGAGCAGTTCTTC
CATSVSGDNEQFF
>many|.|TRBJ2-1|TRBV6-1
TGTGCCAGCAGTGAAGCTCTCAAAGGGTATTCCCCCTACAATGAGCAGTTCTTC
CASSEALKGYSPYNEQFF
>many|.|TRBJ2-3|TRBV12-3/TRBV12-4
TGTGCCAGCAGTTTACGTGGGGGGTCTATAGGCGATACGCAGTATTTT
CASSLRGGSIGDTQYF
>once|TRBD2|TRBJ2-2|TRBV15
TGTGCCACCAGCAGAGATTCCAGACTAGCGGGGGCGGGCGGGGAGCTGTTTTTT
CATSRDSRLAGAGGELFF
>.|.|TRBJ2-5|TRBV6-1
TGTGCCAGCACCCTGGGGCAGACCCAAGAGACCCAGTACTTC
CASTLGQTQETQYF
>.|TRBD1|TRBJ2-7|TRBV27
TGTGCCAGCAGAGTCTGGGACAGCTCCTACGAGCAGTACTTC
CASRVWDSSYEQYF
>many|.|TRBJ1-3|TRBV3-1
TGTGCCAGCAGCCAAGTTTCAGGAAACACCATATATTTT
CASSQVSGNTIYF